This T cell receptor (beta chain) came from a study of cytomegalovirus exposure and HLA in healthy donors. The PCR was carried out with 60 Vbeta primers and 13 Jbeta primers. Assay: immunoSEQ multiplex PCR; the TCRdb copy retains only in-frame clones and omits some. The sample has around 130,000 clones, 65% to 75% seen once; the top ten hold around 7%. The sequencing input was PBMCs. The sequence derives from a man in his forties in good health and CMV-seropositive.

This CDR3 reads CASSLGDARKETQYF. As DNA, the CDR3 is TGCGCCAGCAGCTTGGGCGACGCGCGGAAGGAGACCCAGTACTTC. This sequence joins TRBV5-1 and TRBJ2-5; D gene ambiguous. Germline V lookup: CDR1 SGHRS, CDR2 YFSETQ. This CDR3 region has 15 residues. V was clipped by 0 bases and J by 5 bases, with 14 bases between them.